The 5 T cell receptor beta chains below all came from one sample that was sequenced in a study of blood T cell repertoires in COVID-19. The repertoire was sequenced with immunoSEQ multiplex PCR; TCRdb's copy has only in-frame clones and lacks some. The data show 150,000 to 200,000 clones, with roughly 86% seen just once and almost 1% held by the top ten. The sample consisted of peripheral blood. These receptors were taken from a man aged 18 to 35 with acute or convalescent COVID-19.

The CDR3 coding sequence is TGTGCCAGCAGCCGGGTTTTGACAGGGGGCTTCTACGAGCAGTACTTC. Amino acids: CASSRVLTGGFYEQYF. The V gene is TRBV27, the J gene TRBJ2-7; 10 bases agree with TRBD1. CDR3 size: 16 residues. The V and J ends lost 6 bases and 3 bases, in that order; junction bases with no gene match: 11. CDR1 and CDR2 (germline): MNHEY, SMNVEV (reference sequence).

The chain recombines TRBV3-1 (or the pseudogene TRBV3-2) with TRBJ1-2; D uncertain. Trimming removed 1 base at V and 7 bases at J, with 10 bases between. Per the germline V gene, CDR1 is LGHDT and CDR2 is YNNKEL (reference sequence). The CDR3 totals 13 residues. As DNA, the CDR3 is TGTGCCAGCAGCCAAGTATCCTCGGGTGGCTACACCTTC. Translation: CASSQVSSGGYTF.

The chain employs TRBV10-3 and TRBJ1-6, with D uncertain. The CDR3 length is 17 residues. Trimming cost V 4 bases and J 0 bases, with 13 bases left between them. Germline CDR1 reads ENHRY; CDR2 reads SYGVKD. The CDR3 sequence: CAISGNEGSSYNSPLHF. The CDR3 DNA reads as TGTGCCATCAGTGGGAACGAAGGGAGCTCCTATAATTCACCCCTCCACTTT.

The chain combines TRBV6-5 with TRBJ1-2, with no clear D. The V and J ends lost 0 bases and 8 bases respectively, with 16 bases between them. This CDR3 has 15 residues. The germline V gene encodes CDR1 MNHEY and CDR2 SVGAGI. CDR3 coding DNA: TGTGCCAGCAGTTACTCGTTGGAAAACCGGAGGGGCTACACCTTC. Its translation is CASSYSLENRRGYTF.

The rearrangement joins TRBV6-4 to TRBJ1-2; 11 bases agree with TRBD1. From germline, CDR1 is MRHNA and CDR2 SNTAGT. The CDR3 covers 15 residues. V shed 2 bases, J shed 7 bases, and the junction held 6 bases outside the gene matches. The CDR3 coding sequence is TGTGCCAGCAGTGACGCCGCCGGGACAGGGGGTGGCTACACCTTC. This translates into CASSDAAGTGGGYTF.